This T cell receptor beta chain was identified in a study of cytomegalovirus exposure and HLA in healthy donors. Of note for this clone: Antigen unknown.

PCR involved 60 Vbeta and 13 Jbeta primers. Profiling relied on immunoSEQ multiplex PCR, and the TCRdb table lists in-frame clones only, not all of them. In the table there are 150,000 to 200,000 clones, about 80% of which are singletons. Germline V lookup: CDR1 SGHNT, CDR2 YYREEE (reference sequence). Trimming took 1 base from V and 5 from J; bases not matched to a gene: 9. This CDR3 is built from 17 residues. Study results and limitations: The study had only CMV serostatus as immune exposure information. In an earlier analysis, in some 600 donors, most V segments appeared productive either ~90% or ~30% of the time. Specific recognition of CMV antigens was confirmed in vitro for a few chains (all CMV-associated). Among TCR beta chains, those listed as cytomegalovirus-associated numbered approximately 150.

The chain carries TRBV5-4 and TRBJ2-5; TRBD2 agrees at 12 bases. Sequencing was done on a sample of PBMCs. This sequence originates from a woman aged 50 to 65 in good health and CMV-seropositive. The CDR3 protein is CASSLSPSGGAAETQYF. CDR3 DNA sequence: TGTGCCAGCAGCTTGAGTCCTAGCGGGGGGGCTGCGGAGACCCAGTACTTC.